This entry concerns a single T cell receptor (beta chain). Its antigen remains undetermined. No base-level quality is on record; no much larger clone is a single base apart. The sample's treatment or condition label is to be understood as: live attenuated yellow fever vaccine strain. A standard Ficoll-Paque protocol was used to isolate PBMCs from peripheral blood. Dynabeads CD4 and CD8 positive selection kits were used to isolate CD4 and CD8 T-cell fractions. RNA was extracted with TriZol from bulk PBMCs, CD4 and CD8 fractions, and dextramer-positive and dextramer-negative fractions. The sample belongs to a study of T cells after yellow fever vaccination (dated by TCRdb to about 2019). About the investigation overall: The SMART-Seq v4 Ultra Low Input RNA kit was used to prepare libraries from fractions with low cell numbers. To track T-cell clones before and after primary and booster YFV17D yellow fever vaccination, bulk TCR alpha and beta repertoires were sequenced longitudinally. Two healthy male donors, one aged 18 to 29 and one aged 30 to 40 years, made up the cohort. Blood samples were taken at several timepoints before and after primary and secondary immunization, and bulk PBMC replicates and cell subsets were isolated.

Overall study outcomes, separate from this receptor: A small fraction of clonotypes appeared in both the CD4 and CD8 compartments, likely as a result of convergent recombination. Only a couple of donors were included in the study, so the extent to which the findings can be generalized is limited. The secondary T-cell response was found to be weaker but faster than the primary response, with a peak reached on day 5 rather than on day 15. Most clones expanded after primary vaccination (96% of CD4 and 88% of CD8) were re-detected after the booster, suggesting that broad memory maintenance occurred. FACS-sorted repertoires could contain abundant contaminating clonotypes from the bulk population, so computational filtering was required.

Sequencing used an Illumina NovaSeq 6000. TCR cDNA was made using 5'RACE template switching, a step that added a universal primer site and unique molecular identifiers. Priming for cDNA synthesis came from both the TCR alpha and TCR beta constant segments. Libraries were amplified in two PCR steps, with sample barcodes and sequencing adapters added in the second step. Libraries were sequenced on Illumina HiSeq 2500 (2x100 bp) or NovaSeq (2x150 bp). The authors' pipeline ran thus. Demultiplexing of reads and collapsing into UMI consensus sequences were performed with MIGEC, and V(D)J alignment was carried out with MiXCR. Vaccine-responding clonotypes were defined with edgeR using replicate PBMC samples, requiring FDR below 0.01 and a log2 fold change above 5 up to day 15. CD4 or CD8 identity was assigned to each bulk clonotype according to whether the clonotype was present at higher abundance in the sequenced CD4 repertoire or the sequenced CD8 repertoire. Clones were called with MiXCR by TCRdb after fastp trimmed the public reads at Q25, and only in-frame beta chains were retained. Identical CDR3 protein sequences are pooled into one entry, listed with their most common genes and DNA. None of the V and J calls come from the authors' own analysis; TCRdb made them. The sample table records some 320,000 distinct CDR3 sequences; about 10% of these occur just once. 3.3% of the sample lies in the top ten.

The germline V gene (reference sequence) specifies MNHNY as CDR1 and SVGAGI as CDR2. From the cysteine up to the phenylalanine, the CDR3 has a length of 12 residues. Just the 36-base CDR3 DNA is kept, in frame starting at base 1. This TCR came from a man between 18 and 29 years old who received the YFV17D yellow fever vaccine. The V gene is TRBV6-6 and the J gene is TRBJ2-5; TRBD2 could be the D gene, as 7 bases match. This material consisted of CD4+ T cells sorted from PBMCs, taken 45 days after the yellow fever booster vaccination. The DNA sequence is as follows: TGTGCAACAGCGCGGGGGCGGGAGACCCAGTACTTC. It translates to CATARGRETQYF.